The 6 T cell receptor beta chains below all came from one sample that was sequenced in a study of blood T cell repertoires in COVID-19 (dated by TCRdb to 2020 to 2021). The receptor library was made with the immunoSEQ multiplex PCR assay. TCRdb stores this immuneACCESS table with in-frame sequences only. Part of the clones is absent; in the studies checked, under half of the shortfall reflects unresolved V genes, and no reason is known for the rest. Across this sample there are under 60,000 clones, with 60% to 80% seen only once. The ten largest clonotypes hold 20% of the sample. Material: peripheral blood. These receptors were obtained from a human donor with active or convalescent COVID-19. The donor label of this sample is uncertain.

As DNA, the CDR3 is TGTGCCACCAGTGATTCTGGACTAGCGGTCAATGAGCAGTTCTTC. It encodes CATSDSGLAVNEQFF. The chain is built from TRBV24-1 and TRBJ2-1; 10 positions agree with TRBD2. This CDR3 is 15 amino acids long. Germline V gene sequence: CDR1 KGHDR, CDR2 SFDVKD. V was pared by 2 bases and J by 6 bases, with 3 bases of the junction left unmatched.

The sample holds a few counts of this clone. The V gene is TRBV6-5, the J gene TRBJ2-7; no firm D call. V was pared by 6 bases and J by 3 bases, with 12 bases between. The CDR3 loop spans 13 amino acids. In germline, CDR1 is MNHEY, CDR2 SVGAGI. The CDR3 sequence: CASSLNSNYEQYF. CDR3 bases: TGTGCCAGCAGCCTCAATAGTAACTACGAGCAGTACTTC.

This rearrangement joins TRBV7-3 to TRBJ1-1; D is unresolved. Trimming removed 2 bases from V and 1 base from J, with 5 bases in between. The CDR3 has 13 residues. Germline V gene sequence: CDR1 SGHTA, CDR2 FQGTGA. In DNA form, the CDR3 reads TGTGCCAGCAGCTTACTGTCGAACACTGAAGCTTTCTTT. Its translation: CASSLLSNTEAFF.

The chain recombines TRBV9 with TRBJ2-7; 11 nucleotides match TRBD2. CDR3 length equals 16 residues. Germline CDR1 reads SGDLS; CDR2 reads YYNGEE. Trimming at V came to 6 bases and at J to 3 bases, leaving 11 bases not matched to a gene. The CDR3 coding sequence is TGTGCCAGCACCCCGTCGGGAACTAGCGGGGGCTACGAGCAGTACTTC. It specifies CASTPSGTSGGYEQYF.

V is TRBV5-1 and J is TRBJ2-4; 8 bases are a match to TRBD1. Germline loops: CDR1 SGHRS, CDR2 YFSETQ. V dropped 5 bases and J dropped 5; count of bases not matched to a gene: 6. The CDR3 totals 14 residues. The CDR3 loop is CASRVMTGENIQYF. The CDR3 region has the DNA TGCGCCAGCAGGGTAATGACAGGGGAAAACATTCAGTACTTC.

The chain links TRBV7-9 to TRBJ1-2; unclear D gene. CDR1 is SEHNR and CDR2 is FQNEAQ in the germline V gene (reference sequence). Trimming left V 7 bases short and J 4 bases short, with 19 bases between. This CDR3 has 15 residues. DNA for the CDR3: TGTGCCAGCATCCCGGCCGGCCCCGGGTCCTATGGCTACACCTTC. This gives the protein CASIPAGPGSYGYTF.